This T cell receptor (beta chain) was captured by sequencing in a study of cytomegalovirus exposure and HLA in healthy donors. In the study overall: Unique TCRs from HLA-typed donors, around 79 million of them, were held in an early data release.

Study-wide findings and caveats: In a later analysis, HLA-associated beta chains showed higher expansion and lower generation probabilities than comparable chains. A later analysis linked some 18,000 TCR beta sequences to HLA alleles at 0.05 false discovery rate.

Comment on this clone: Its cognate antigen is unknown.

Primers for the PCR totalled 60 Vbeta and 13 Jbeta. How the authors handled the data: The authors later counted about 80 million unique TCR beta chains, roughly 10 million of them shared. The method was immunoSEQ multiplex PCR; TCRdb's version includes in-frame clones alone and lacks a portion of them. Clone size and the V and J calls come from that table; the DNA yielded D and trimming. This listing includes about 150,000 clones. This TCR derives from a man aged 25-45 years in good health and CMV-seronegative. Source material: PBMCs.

CDR3 sequence: CASRSERGQGPLDGYTF. The CDR3 nucleotides are TGTGCAAGTCGCTCCGAAAGAGGACAGGGGCCACTTGACGGCTACACCTTC. The chain carries TRBV12-2 and TRBJ1-2; the table's D call TRBD1 went unverified against the DNA. TRBV12-2 is classified as a pseudogene. The CDR3 contains 17 residues.